This TCR beta chain was identified in a study of radiotherapy plus CTLA-4 blockade in lung cancer. On the study more broadly: Objective responses were observed in 18% of patients, and disease control was achieved by approximately 34%. The study, taken as a whole, reports: Among reported predictors of response, early blood T cell clone dynamics with interferon-beta performed best. TCR clones originating in tumors grew in number in blood after radiotherapy plus ipilimumab.

Germline CDR1 is KGHSH and CDR2 is LQKENI. This CDR3 has 13 amino acids. After removal of 3 bases from V and 3 bases from J, the junction contained 2 bases not matched to a gene. A note on this clone: Its antigen remains unidentified.

Assay: immunoSEQ multiplex PCR; the TCRdb copy retains only in-frame clones and omits some. Of 50,000 to 65,000 clones in the sample, almost 85% were seen once. This TCR derives from a human donor with non-small cell lung cancer whose response to radiotherapy plus ipilimumab could not be evaluated. This specimen consisted of peripheral blood, obtained from a patient treated with radiotherapy plus ipilimumab. The chain recombines TRBV18 with TRBJ2-7; 7 bases agree with TRBD1. The CDR3 protein is CASSPGQDYEQYF. The CDR3 nucleotides read TGTGCCAGCTCACCCGGACAGGACTACGAGCAGTACTTC.